At least ten counts were recorded for the clone carrying this T cell receptor (beta chain). Its antigen is undetermined. The germline V gene has CDR1 MNHEY and CDR2 SVGEGT. Trimming left V 5 bases short and J 3 bases short, with 11 bases between. The CDR3 is 13 residues long. These data belong to a study of blood T cells in healthy people across ages. The second PCR ran roughly 6 to 11 cycles with a sample-barcoded 5' primer and J-beta primers. One entry per CDR3 protein results from TCRdb running MiXCR on the 5' RACE reads. The sample holds around 870,000 distinct CDR3 sequences, less than 35% seen once. Per sample, at least 6 micrograms of total RNA were extracted. Findings and limits, study-wide: In the absence of known donor CMV status, changes in expanded clonotypes were possibly confounded.

Source material: blood. The rearrangement links TRBV6-2 or TRBV6-3 to TRBJ2-7; TRBD1 is a possible D gene (5 bases). The receptor comes from a woman of 80 years or more in good health. The CDR3 here is CASSSQGNYEQYF. CDR3 DNA sequence: TGTGCCAGCAGTAGCCAGGGTAACTACGAGCAGTACTTC.